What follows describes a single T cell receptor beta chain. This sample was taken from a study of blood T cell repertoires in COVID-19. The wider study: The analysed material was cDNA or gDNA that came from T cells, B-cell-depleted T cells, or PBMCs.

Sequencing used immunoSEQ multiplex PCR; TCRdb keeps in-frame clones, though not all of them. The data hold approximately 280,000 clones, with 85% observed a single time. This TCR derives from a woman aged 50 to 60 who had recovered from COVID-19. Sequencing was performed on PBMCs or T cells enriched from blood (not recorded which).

This chain's CDR3 is CAWSPGGSTYEQYF. CDR3 DNA sequence: TGTGCCTGGAGTCCCGGAGGGTCCACCTACGAGCAGTACTTC. This chain joins TRBV30 and TRBJ2-7; possible D gene TRBD2, 6 bases. Trimming pared 2 bases from V and 2 bases from J, leaving 13 bases between. CDR3 length equals 14 residues. Germline V gene data show CDR1 as GTSNPN and CDR2 as SVGIG (reference sequence).